Below, 20 T cell receptor beta chains from the same sample are listed, as sequenced in a study of beta chain features in type 1 diabetes. The antigens for these receptors are not known. Notes on the study in general: Shorter TCRB CDR3s, moderately but significantly so, marked every one of the four CD4+ subsets in Type 1 diabetes patients.

Expressed TCRB transcripts got sequenced, as all isolated RNA was reverse transcribed. Profiling relied on immunoSEQ multiplex PCR, and the TCRdb table lists in-frame clones only, not all of them. Among 600,000 to 750,000 clones listed, approximately 13% were seen once. Sequencing was performed on naive CD4+ T cells from blood. The source is a man aged 30-40 years with type 1 diabetes.

This clone was counted between two and nine times. This chain links TRBV7-8 with TRBJ1-2, with TRBD1 matching 10 bases. This CDR3 contains 14 residues. J lost 6 bases, V lost 6 bases, and 7 bases had no gene match. CDR1 and CDR2 from the germline V gene are SGHVS and FQNEAQ. The CDR3 sequence: CASRGQGKVHGYTF. In DNA form, the CDR3 reads TGTGCCAGCAGGGGACAGGGGAAGGTTCATGGCTACACCTTC.

The CDR3 loop is CASTRGAQGYTF. The CDR3 DNA sequence: TGTGCCAGTACTCGGGGGGCTCAGGGCTACACCTTC. The rearrangement uses TRBV19 and TRBJ1-2; D possibly corresponds to TRBD1 (6 bases). CDR1 and CDR2 (germline): LNHDA, SQIVND (reference sequence). The CDR3 sequence is 12 residues long. V gave up 7 bases and J gave up 8 bases, with 14 bases separating them.

V usage is TRBV5-7 and J usage is TRBJ1-2; 7 bases fit TRBD1. TRBV5-7 is an ORF; its function is uncertain. Unmatched junction bases numbered 10, after V lost 4 bases and J lost 4 bases. There are 15 residues in the CDR3. CDR3 sequence reads: CASSLEEGGTYGYTF. The CDR3 DNA reads TGTGCCAGCAGCCTCGAAGAAGGGGGCACCTATGGCTACACCTTC.

The chain employs TRBV12-2 and TRBJ2-7; TRBD1 reflects the table's D call only, with no check against the DNA. TRBV12-2 is noted as a pseudogene. The CDR3 spans 14 residues. CDR3 amino acids: CASRFGRLSYEQYF. CDR3 sequence (DNA): TGTGCAAGTCGCTTTGGGCGTCTATCCTACGAGCAGTACTTC.

The CDR3 region has the DNA TGTGCCACACGGGGCGGGGGCACAGATACGCAGTATTTT. This gives the protein CATRGGGTDTQYF. The gene calls are TRBV19 and TRBJ2-3, with D maybe TRBD2 (6 bases). The V gene lost 10 bases and the J gene lost 1 base, with 12 bases spanning the gap. Germline CDR1 LNHDA, CDR2 SQIVND (reference sequence). There are 13 residues in the CDR3.

Only a few counts were recorded for this clone. The genes are TRBV4-3 and TRBJ1-5; tentative D call: TRBD1 (5 bases). The CDR3 is 14 residues long. CDR1 is LGHNA and CDR2 is YSLEER in the germline V gene. V lost 4 bases, J lost 6 bases, and 13 bases lay in between. The CDR3 reads CASSPDKDSQPQHF. In nucleotides, the CDR3 is TGCGCCAGCAGCCCGGACAAAGACAGTCAGCCCCAGCATTTT.

The rearrangement joins TRBV4-1 to TRBJ2-7; D remains unclear. Germline lookup yields CDR1 MGHRA and CDR2 YSYEKL. The V end was cut by 0 bases, the J end by 3 bases, with 9 bases between. The CDR3 is made up of 14 amino acids. The DNA of the CDR3 is TGCGCCAGCAGCCAAGAGTTACAGCGCTACGAGCAGTACTTC. Translating gives CASSQELQRYEQYF.

This clone has only a few counts. V and J are TRBV6-6 and TRBJ2-7; D gene ambiguous. In germline, CDR1 is MNHNY, CDR2 SVGAGI (reference sequence). The V end was cut by 6 bases, the J end by 7 bases, with 19 bases between. The CDR3 is 14 amino acids. The CDR3 protein is CASRRSDGEGEQYF. The CDR3 DNA is TGTGCCAGCAGGCGTTCGGACGGAGAAGGGGAGCAGTACTTC.

This clone was seen a few times. V usage is TRBV19 and J usage is TRBJ2-3, with D possibly TRBD2 on 6 matching bases. CDR3 size: 15 residues. Between the trimmed V and J ends, which lost 6 bases and 1 base, there was a span of 14 bases. Germline assignment: CDR1 LNHDA and CDR2 SQIVND (reference sequence). As DNA, the CDR3 is TGTGCCAGTAGGAAGGCCGGCGGGGGCACAGATACGCAGTATTTT. Protein product: CASRKAGGGTDTQYF.

In this sample, this clone turned up a few times. V usage is TRBV28 and J usage is TRBJ1-2, with D unresolved. CDR1 is MDHEN, CDR2 SYDVKM, per germline. V was pared by 8 bases and J by 7 bases, with 14 bases between. The CDR3 runs to 12 residues. The CDR3 spells CASALPRAGYTF. CDR3 sequence (DNA): TGTGCCAGCGCCCTTCCTCGGGCTGGCTACACCTTC.

This clone showed up just a few times. The V and J genes are TRBV7-2 and TRBJ1-6, with no clear D. CDR1 and CDR2 (germline): SGHTA, FQGNSA. Trimming removed 2 bases from V and 7 bases from J, with 9 bases in between. This CDR3 contains 14 residues. CDR3 in amino acids: CASSLPGSNSPLHF. The CDR3 DNA is TGTGCCAGCAGCTTACCGGGGTCAAATTCACCCCTCCACTTT.

This clone has a handful of counts. The chain recombines TRBV5-4 with TRBJ2-5; 11 bases match TRBD2. The CDR3 runs to 16 residues. CDR1 and CDR2 (germline): SGHNT, YYREEE (reference sequence). J lost 1 base, V lost 1 base, and 3 bases had no gene match. In DNA form, the CDR3 reads TGTGCCAGCAGCTTGAATCTAGCGGGGGGCCAAGAGACCCAGTACTTC. It is translated as CASSLNLAGGQETQYF.

This clone showed up just a few times. The chain uses TRBV7-2 and TRBJ1-2, with 8 bases identical to TRBD1. V lost 4 bases to trimming and J lost 8 bases; unmatched junction nucleotides: 12. The germline V gene has CDR1 SGHTA and CDR2 FQGNSA. The CDR3 spans 15 residues. The CDR3 is CASSSEGRGRWGYTF. For the CDR3, the DNA is TGTGCCAGCAGCTCCGAGGGCAGGGGGCGATGGGGCTACACCTTC.

CDR3 sequence reads: CASSQGTSGGAPETQYF. The CDR3 nucleotides read TGTGCCAGCAGCCAGGGGACTAGCGGGGGGGCCCCAGAGACCCAGTACTTC. V gene TRBV4-2 combines with J gene TRBJ2-5; 16 bases are shared with TRBD2. After removal of 3 bases from V and 4 bases from J, the junction contained 5 bases not matched to a gene. The CDR3 has 17 amino acids. Germline V gives CDR1 LGHNA, CDR2 YNFKEQ.

This clone was seen more than once but under ten times. The V gene is TRBV5-1, the J gene TRBJ2-5, with 9 bases matching TRBD2. The germline V gene encodes CDR1 SGHRS and CDR2 YFSETQ. CDR3 length equals 14 residues. V shed 4 bases and J 2 bases; nucleotides not matched to a gene: 3. The CDR3 reads CASSKTSGQETQYF. In DNA form, the CDR3 reads TGCGCCAGCAGCAAGACTAGCGGACAAGAGACCCAGTACTTC.

As for this clone: This same CDR3 is encoded by further DNA sequences in the sample. The V gene is TRBV7-2, the J gene TRBJ2-1; weak D call: TRBD2 (5 bases). Trimming took 0 bases from V and 10 from J, leaving 7 bases between them. The germline V gene has CDR1 SGHTA and CDR2 FQGNSA. The CDR3 totals 12 residues. CDR3 in DNA: TGTGCCAGCAGCTTAGCAGGAGGAGAGCAGTTCTTC. Its translation is CASSLAGGEQFF.

The chain couples TRBV5-1 to TRBJ2-1; D tentatively fits TRBD1 or TRBD2 (5 bases each). The CDR3 loop spans 17 amino acids. Germline loops: CDR1 SGHRS, CDR2 YFSETQ. Trimming removed 4 bases from V and 0 bases from J, with 17 bases in between. The CDR3 DNA follows: TGCGCCAGCAGCCTATACGAGGGGAGATCCTCCTACAATGAGCAGTTCTTC. Its translation is CASSLYEGRSSYNEQFF.

V gene TRBV11-2 combines with J gene TRBJ2-7; D remains unclear. V lost 0 bases and J lost 3, with 3 bases in between. In germline, CDR1 is SGHAT, CDR2 FQNNGV. CDR3 length equals 12 residues. The CDR3 spells CASSLEGYEQYF. CDR3 nucleotide sequence: TGTGCCAGCAGCTTAGAAGGCTACGAGCAGTACTTC.

The rearrangement joins TRBV29-1 to TRBJ2-1; 9 positions agree with TRBD2. This CDR3 is 14 amino acids long. Germline V CDR1 and CDR2: SQVTM, ANQGSEA. The J segment lost 0 bases and the V segment lost 7 bases, leaving 4 bases of the junction unmatched. CDR3 nucleotide sequence: TGCAGCGCCCGCGGGGGGGCCTCCTACAATGAGCAGTTCTTC. It is translated as CSARGGASYNEQFF.

This clone appeared a few times. Distinct nucleotide sequences in the sample also encode this CDR3. The chain employs TRBV27 and TRBJ1-2; D may be TRBD1 (6 bases). The ends were cut back, 3 bases at V and 1 base at J, with 9 bases in the middle. CDR3 size: 14 residues. From germline, CDR1 is MNHEY and CDR2 SMNVEV (reference sequence). CDR3 in amino acids: CASSLRGSNYGYTF. Here the CDR3 DNA reads TGTGCCAGCAGTTTGAGGGGGAGTAACTATGGCTACACCTTC.